This TCR beta chain was identified in a study of T cell responses to AZD1222 COVID-19 vaccine. Study results and caveats: Donors were chiefly white British, with a greater number of females, and clonal diversity was perhaps underestimated. Repertoires in all cases were sampled only once the peak T cell response had passed. The study found Spike-specific TCR breadth and depth rose after two AZD1222 doses.

In regard to this clone: Its target is not known.

TCRdb keeps only in-frame clones here, not all; method: immunoSEQ multiplex PCR. The sample records about 150,000 clones, roughly 94% being singletons. The CDR3 has 14 residues. Trimming at V came to 6 bases and at J to 4 bases, leaving 4 bases not matched to a gene. Germline assignment: CDR1 SNHLY and CDR2 FYNNEI. The chain couples TRBV2 to TRBJ1-5; 9 bases match TRBD1. Sequences were derived from peripheral blood, sampled on day 0 of AZD1222 vaccination. The TCR sequence derives from an adult in good health. This CDR3 reads CASRWTGENQPQHF. DNA for the CDR3: TGTGCCAGCAGGTGGACAGGGGAGAATCAGCCCCAGCATTTT.